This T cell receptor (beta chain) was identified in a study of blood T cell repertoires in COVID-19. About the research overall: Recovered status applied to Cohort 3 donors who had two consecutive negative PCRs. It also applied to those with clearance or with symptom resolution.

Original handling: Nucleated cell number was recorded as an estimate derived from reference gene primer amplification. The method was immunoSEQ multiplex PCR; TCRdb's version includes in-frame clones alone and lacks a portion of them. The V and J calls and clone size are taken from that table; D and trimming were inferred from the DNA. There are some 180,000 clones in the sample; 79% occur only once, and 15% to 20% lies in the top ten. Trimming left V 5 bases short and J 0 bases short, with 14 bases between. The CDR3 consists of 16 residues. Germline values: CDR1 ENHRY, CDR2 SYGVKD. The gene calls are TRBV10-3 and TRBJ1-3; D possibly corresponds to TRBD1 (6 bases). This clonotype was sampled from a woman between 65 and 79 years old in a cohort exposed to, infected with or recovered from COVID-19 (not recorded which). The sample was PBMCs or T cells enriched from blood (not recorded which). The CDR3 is CAISTNLDSSGNTIYF. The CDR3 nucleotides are TGTGCCATCAGTACCAATTTGGACAGCTCTGGAAACACCATATATTTT.